This T cell receptor (beta chain) stems from a study of beta chain features in type 1 diabetes. The V gene end was trimmed by 6 bases and the J gene end by 7 bases; junction bases not matched to a gene: 9. The germline gives CDR1 MNHEY, CDR2 SVGAGI. The CDR3 sequence is 14 residues long. cDNA synthesis used the whole RNA isolate, giving expressed TCRB sequences. Reads from naive, central memory and regulatory T cell samples averaged around 4 million. Clones were sequenced by immunoSEQ multiplex PCR, and TCRdb holds only the in-frame ones, with some missing. The sample shows roughly 350,000 clones, approximately 11% of them seen only once.

The sequence came from a woman between 25 and 40 years old in good health. The sequencing input was naive CD4+ T cells from blood. V is TRBV6-5 and J is TRBJ2-4; 7 bases match TRBD1. DNA of the CDR3: TGTGCCAGCAGAGACAGGGAAGGTGGGAACATTCAGTACTTC. This sequence encodes CASRDREGGNIQYF.